The T cell receptor beta chain described here comes from a study of siplizumab effects on memory and regulatory T cells. Study results and caveats: Proliferating Tregs in siplizumab cultures were never verified as suppressive. Naive T cells were seen as more diverse than memory cells and as major alloresponse contributors.

Trimming cost V 0 bases and J 0 bases; bases outside gene matches: 3. This CDR3 spans 15 amino acids. Germline V gene lookup returns CDR1 SGHNT and CDR2 YYREEE (reference sequence). The repertoire was sequenced with immunoSEQ multiplex PCR; TCRdb's copy has only in-frame clones and lacks some. Here the sample spans 100,000 to 110,000 clones, about nine tenths being singletons. On this clone: Its antigen is not identified.

The sample was CD4+ T cells sorted from blood. The TCR comes from a human donor in good health. The chain has TRBV5-4 and TRBJ2-7, with TRBD1 matching over 7 bases. In nucleotides, the CDR3 is TGTGCCAGCAGCTTGGCGGACAGGAGCTCCTACGAGCAGTACTTC. This sequence encodes CASSLADRSSYEQYF.